Following are 27 T cell receptor beta chains from one sample sequenced in a study of tumor and adjacent non-tumor tissue in lung cancer. The library came from three nested PCR rounds adapted from ARM-PCR protocols. Each CDR3 protein gets one entry after TCRdb re-called the multiplex PCR reads with MiXCR. The table lists roughly 74,000 distinct CDR3 sequences, 76% of them singletons. The template was RNA from unsorted bulk tissue. More than 3 cm separated this lung sample from the edge of the tumor. Sequenced material: distant non-tumor lung tissue. Receptor source: a man in his 70s with non-small cell lung cancer.

The table lists this clonotype with a few counts. This CDR3 fails to terminate in the conserved phenylalanine or tryptophan, so it likely reflects a read error. The J gene is TRBJ1-1, the V gene TRBV11-3, with TRBD1 as a possible D gene (6 bases). Trimming stripped 3 bases from V and 0 bases from J, with 14 bases between. Germline V gene data show CDR1 as SGHNT and CDR2 as YENEEA. The CDR3 is 16 amino acids. CDR3 amino acids: CASSFRDIILNTEAFI. CDR3 DNA sequence: TGTGCCAGCAGCTTCCGGGACATAATCCTGAACACTGAAGCTTTCATT.

This clonotype was seen a handful of times. Possible read error: a much larger clone is one base away. The V gene is TRBV24-1, the J gene TRBJ2-2; no reliable D call. The CDR3 covers 13 residues. Per the germline V gene, CDR1 is KGHDR and CDR2 is SFDVKD. DNA for the CDR3: TGTGTCACCAGTGATAGACCGGCCGGGGAGCTGTTTTTT. This codes for CVTSDRPAGELFF.

About this clonotype: One end of the junction varies from germline; a read error may be responsible. The chain uses TRBV4-1 and TRBJ2-5; D is tentatively TRBD1 or TRBD2 (6 bases each). The V gene's germline CDR1 is MGHRA and CDR2 YSYEKL. CDR3 length equals 17 residues. DNA of the CDR3: TGCGCCAGGAGCCAAGATCCCTCACGGGGGCAACAAGAGACCCAGTACTTC. This translates into CARSQDPSRGQQETQYF.

Comments on this clonotype: In this CDR3 the conserved last residue, phenylalanine or tryptophan, is missing, so a read error is likely. The rearrangement links TRBV29-1 to TRBJ1-2, with no clear D. In germline, CDR1 is SQVTM, CDR2 ANQGSEA. CDR3 length: 16 amino acids. Deletions cut 4 bases from V and 6 bases from J, with 24 bases between. The DNA of the CDR3 is TGCAGCGTTGTCCCATATCAATCGTCGAGAGAAGATGGCTACACCTCC. This sequence encodes CSVVPYQSSREDGYTS.

A word on this clonotype: It may be a read error: a sequence one base away is much more abundant. V gene TRBV10-3 combines with J gene TRBJ2-3; 8 positions agree with TRBD1. This CDR3 has 15 residues. CDR1 is ENHRY and CDR2 is SYGVKD in the germline V gene. The CDR3 DNA sequence: TGTGCCATCAGTCAGACAGGGGACCGCACACATACGCAGTATTTT. It encodes CAISQTGDRTHTQYF.

This clonotype occurred a few times. The rearrangement links TRBV6-5 to TRBJ1-3; a weak D match, TRBD1 (6 bases). Germline CDR1 and CDR2: MNHEY and SVGAGI. Trimming stripped 6 bases from V and 3 bases from J, with 12 bases between. The CDR3 is 14 residues long. CDR3 in DNA: TGTGCCAGCAGCTCCGGACAGCGTGGAAACACCATATATTTT. This sequence encodes CASSSGQRGNTIYF.

This chain uses TRBV28 with TRBJ2-5, with D possibly TRBD2 on 5 matching bases. CDR1 and CDR2 (germline): MDHEN, SYDVKM. The CDR3 sequence is 14 residues long. V was shortened by 7 bases and J by 3 bases, with 15 bases between the two germline ends. The CDR3, as DNA: TGTGCCAGCAAAGGCGGGTGGGCGGAAGAGACCCAGTACTTC. This codes for CASKGGWAEETQYF.

The sample holds one count of this clonotype. A single base separates this from a much larger clone, so it may be a read error. The chain joins TRBV6-6 to TRBJ2-7, with D maybe TRBD1 (5 bases). CDR1 MNHNY and CDR2 SVGAGI come from the germline V gene (reference sequence). V was cut by 5 bases and J by 0 bases, with 11 bases left in between. CDR3 size: 14 residues. CDR3 sequence (DNA): TGTGCCAGCAGTGGACATGGAGTCTCCTACGAGCAGTACTTC. The encoded protein is CASSGHGVSYEQYF.

V is TRBV5-4 and J is TRBJ1-6, with a weak D call TRBD1 (6 bases). Germline-derived CDR1 and CDR2 are SGHNT and YYREEE (reference sequence). CDR3 length: 16 amino acids. V lost 9 bases to trimming and J lost 6 bases, with 22 bases between them. The CDR3 nucleotides read TGTGCCAATAGCTACTTACCGGGACACCTTAATTCACCCCTCCACTTT. Its protein is CANSYLPGHLNSPLHF.

This clonotype was detected a few times. Its ends do not fully match the called genes, so a read error is possible. The chain has TRBV5-6 and TRBJ2-7; possible D gene TRBD1, 6 bases. Per germline, CDR1 SGHDT and CDR2 YYEEEE. This CDR3 region has 13 residues. The CDR3 here is CVSSRTDSYEQYF. DNA of the CDR3: TGTGTCAGCAGCCGGACAGACTCCTACGAGCAGTACTTC.

This clonotype was seen a handful of times. A clone one base away is much larger, so this may be a read error. This chain uses TRBV5-6 with TRBJ2-5; D unclear. Germline V gene lookup returns CDR1 SGHDT and CDR2 YYEEEE. The CDR3 is 14 amino acids. CDR3 residues: CTSSFITAGETQYF. The CDR3 nucleotides read TGTACCAGCAGCTTTATTACGGCTGGGGAGACCCAGTACTTC.

This clonotype was seen only a few times. The genes are TRBV29-1 and TRBJ2-5; maybe TRBD1 (6 bases). CDR3 length: 13 residues. CDR1 is SQVTM and CDR2 is ANQGSEA in the germline V gene. Trimming left V 6 bases short and J 11 bases short, with 22 bases between. The CDR3 DNA follows: TGCAGCGTGGCCGACAGGTTCCAAGCTATTCAGTACTTC. Residues: CSVADRFQAIQYF.

Concerning this clonotype: Sequence at one end of the junction differs from germline and may be a read error. The chain uses TRBV11-2 and TRBJ1-5, with D possibly TRBD1 on 6 matching bases. CDR1 and CDR2 (germline): SGHAT, FQNNGV. The CDR3 has 14 amino acids. CDR3 sequence: CASSLNGTNQPLHF. CDR3 DNA sequence: TGTGCCAGCAGCTTAAATGGGACAAATCAGCCCCTGCATTTT.

About this clonotype itself: The junction does not match germline at one end; this may be a read error. The chain has TRBV6-1 and TRBJ1-2, with 10 bases that match TRBD1. CDR1 and CDR2 from the germline V gene are MNHNS and SASEGT. The length of the CDR3 is 13 residues. The CDR3 sequence: CASISGTGDGYIF. CDR3 nucleotide sequence: TGTGCCAGCATTTCCGGGACAGGGGATGGCTACATCTTC.

A note on this clonotype: A read error may account for a junction end that differs from germline. The genes are TRBV28 and TRBJ1-5; the D is unclear. The CDR3 is 13 amino acids. The germline gives CDR1 MDHEN, CDR2 SYDVKM. The CDR3 DNA reads as TGTGCCAGCAGTTACGATAGCAATCAGTCCCAGCATTTT. Translated, it gives CASSYDSNQSQHF.

Concerning this clonotype: This may be a read error: a much more frequent sequence differs by one nucleotide. This rearrangement joins TRBV5-1 to TRBJ1-1, with D perhaps TRBD1 (5 bases). Trimming cost V 5 bases and J 0 bases, with 11 bases left between them. This CDR3 has 14 amino acids. From germline, CDR1 is SGHRS and CDR2 YFSETQ. CDR3 sequence (DNA): TGCGCCAGCAGTATAGGGACCATGAACACTGAAGCTTTCTTT. Amino acid sequence: CASSIGTMNTEAFF.

The CDR3 nucleotides read TGCAACGTACGTCACAATGAGCAGTTCTTC. Translated: CNVRHNEQFF. This rearrangement joins TRBV29-1 to TRBJ2-1, with D uncertain. The CDR3 spans 10 residues. In germline, CDR1 is SQVTM, CDR2 ANQGSEA.

To note about this clonotype: Its ends do not fully match the called genes, so a read error is possible. The CDR3 DNA sequence: TGTGCCAGCGGGTACGGGGACCTAGTGGCCGGGGAGATGTTTTTT. Translating it yields CASGYGDLVAGEMFF. The chain links TRBV11-2 to TRBJ2-2; D might be TRBD1 or TRBD2, each matching 5 bases. This CDR3 contains 15 residues. Germline V gene lookup returns CDR1 SGHAT and CDR2 FQNNGV.

V and J are TRBV6-1 and TRBJ2-7, with TRBD1 matching over 8 bases. V trimming: 9 bases; J trimming: 7 bases; junction bases outside the gene matches: 11. Per the germline V gene, CDR1 is MNHNS and CDR2 is SASEGT. The CDR3 length is 13 residues. DNA of the CDR3: TGTGCCAGAATAGGGACAGGTCTGTATGAGCAGTACTTC. This gives the protein CARIGTGLYEQYF.

This chain uses TRBV16 with TRBJ2-7, with 7 bases aligning to TRBD1. V dropped 5 bases and J dropped 3; count of bases not matched to a gene: 4. Germline values: CDR1 KGHSY, CDR2 FQNENV. CDR3 length: 13 residues. Here the CDR3 reads CASSVPGGYEQYF. The CDR3 DNA sequence: TGTGCCAGCAGCGTACCAGGGGGCTACGAGCAGTACTTC.

The rearrangement joins TRBV11-2 to TRBJ2-2; weak D call: TRBD1 (6 bases). The ends were cut back, 6 bases at V and 12 bases at J, with 23 bases in the middle. The CDR3 is made up of 15 amino acids. The V gene's germline CDR1 is SGHAT and CDR2 FQNNGV. The CDR3, as DNA: TGTGCCAGCAGGTACAGGGACCTAGTGGCCGGTAAGCTGTTTTTT. Its translation: CASRYRDLVAGKLFF.

The chain joins TRBV13 to TRBJ2-5, with D maybe TRBD2 (6 bases). The germline gives CDR1 PRHDT, CDR2 FYEKMQ (reference sequence). The V end lost 4 bases, the J end lost 5 bases, and 17 bases lay between the germline ends. This CDR3 region has 15 residues. The CDR3 reads CASSWLGEAFETQYF. CDR3 coding DNA: TGTGCCAGCAGCTGGCTAGGGGAGGCGTTCGAGACCCAGTACTTC.

Comment on this clonotype: Mismatch with germline at one junction end may stem from a read error. V is TRBV5-1 and J is TRBJ2-1; 7 nucleotides agree with TRBD2. Germline-derived CDR1 and CDR2 are SGHRS and YFSETQ. This CDR3 has 15 residues. CDR3 amino acids: CAISSELAMNNEQFF. In DNA form, the CDR3 reads TGTGCCATCAGCTCGGAACTAGCGATGAACAATGAGCAGTTCTTC.

As regards this clonotype: Relative to the germline gene, one junction end is altered; a read error may explain this. The rearrangement links TRBV4-3 to TRBJ2-4; D gene uncertain. The CDR3 runs to 14 residues. CDR1 is LGHNA, CDR2 YSLEER, per germline. This chain's CDR3 is CACSQTRAKNIQYF. CDR3 in DNA: TGCGCCTGCAGCCAGACAAGAGCCAAAAACATTCAGTACTTC.

For this clonotype: At one end, the junction sequence differs from germline, possibly due to a read error. V gene TRBV6-5 combines with J gene TRBJ1-6; no clear D gene. This CDR3 spans 13 amino acids. Germline-derived CDR1 and CDR2 are MNHEY and SVGAGI. The CDR3 nucleotides read TGTGCCAACAGTGCACGGTTTTTGTCACCCCTCCACTTT. Amino acid sequence: CANSARFLSPLHF.

J is TRBJ2-1 and V is TRBV20-1; no clear D. V lost 5 bases and J lost 4, with 6 bases in between. Germline loops: CDR1 DFQATT, CDR2 SNEGSKA (reference sequence). This CDR3 has 11 amino acids. The CDR3 region has the DNA TGCAGTGCTTCTAATTACAATGAGCAGTTCTTC. Its translation is CSASNYNEQFF.

CDR3 sequence reads: CASSPSSSGYTF. The DNA of the CDR3 is TGTGCCAGCAGCCCCTCGTCGTCTGGCTACACCTTC. The chain employs TRBV7-2 and TRBJ1-2, with D unclear. The V end lost 5 bases, the J end lost 7 bases, and 11 bases lay between the germline ends. CDR1 is SGHTA and CDR2 is FQGNSA in the germline V gene. This CDR3 has 12 residues.